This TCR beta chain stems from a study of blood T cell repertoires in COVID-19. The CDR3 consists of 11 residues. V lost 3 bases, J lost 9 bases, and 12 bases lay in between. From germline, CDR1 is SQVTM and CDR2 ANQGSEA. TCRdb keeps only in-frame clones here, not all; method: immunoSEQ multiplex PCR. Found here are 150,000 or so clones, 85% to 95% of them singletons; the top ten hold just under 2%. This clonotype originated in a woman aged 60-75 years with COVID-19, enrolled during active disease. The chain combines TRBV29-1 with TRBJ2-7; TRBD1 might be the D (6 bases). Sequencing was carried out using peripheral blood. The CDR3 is CSVDGTLGQYF. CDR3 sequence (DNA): TGCAGCGTTGACGGGACATTAGGGCAGTACTTC.